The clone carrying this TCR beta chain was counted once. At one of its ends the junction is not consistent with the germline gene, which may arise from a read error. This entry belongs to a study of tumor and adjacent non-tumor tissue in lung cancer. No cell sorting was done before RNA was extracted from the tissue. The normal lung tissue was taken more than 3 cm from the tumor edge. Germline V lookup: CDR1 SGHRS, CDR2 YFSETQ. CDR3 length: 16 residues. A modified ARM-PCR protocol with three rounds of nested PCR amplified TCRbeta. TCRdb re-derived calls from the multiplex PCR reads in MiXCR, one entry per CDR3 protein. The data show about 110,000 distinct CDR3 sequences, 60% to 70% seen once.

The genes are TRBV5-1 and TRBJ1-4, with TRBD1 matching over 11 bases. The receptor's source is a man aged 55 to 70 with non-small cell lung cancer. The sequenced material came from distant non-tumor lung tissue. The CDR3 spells CASSYGQGALNEILFF. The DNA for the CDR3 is TGCGCCAGCAGCTATGGACAGGGGGCCCTTAATGAAATACTGTTTTTT.